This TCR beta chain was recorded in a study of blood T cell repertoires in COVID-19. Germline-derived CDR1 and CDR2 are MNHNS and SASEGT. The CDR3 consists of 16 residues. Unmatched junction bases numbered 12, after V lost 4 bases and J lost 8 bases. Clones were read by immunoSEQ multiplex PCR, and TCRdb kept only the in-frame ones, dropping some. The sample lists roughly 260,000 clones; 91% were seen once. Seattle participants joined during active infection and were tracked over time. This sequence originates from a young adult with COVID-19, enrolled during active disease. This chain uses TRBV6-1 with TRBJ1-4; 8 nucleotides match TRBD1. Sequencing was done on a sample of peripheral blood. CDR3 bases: TGTGCCAGCAGTGCCACCTCGGACAGGGTGTTCGAAAAACTGTTTTTT. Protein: CASSATSDRVFEKLFF.